The 2 T cell receptor beta chains below all came from one sample that was sequenced in a study of blood T cells in healthy people across ages. A sample-barcoded 5' primer and a J-beta primer mix were used in a second PCR of about 7 to 12 cycles. In TCRdb, the 5' RACE reads were re-called with MiXCR into one record per CDR3 protein. The sample lists around 2 million distinct CDR3 sequences, about 39% occurring once. Material: blood. The receptors were gathered from a human donor in good health.

In the case of this clonotype: A much larger clone lies one base from this, so it may be a read error. V gene TRBV7-2 combines with J gene TRBJ2-7; 8 bases are a match to TRBD1. This CDR3 contains 14 residues. J lost 7 bases, V lost 1 base, and 6 bases had no gene match. Germline assignment: CDR1 SGHTA and CDR2 FQGNSA. The CDR3 region has the DNA TGTGCCAGCAGCTTAGGACAGGGGATTAATGAGCAGTACTTC. Protein product: CASSLGQGINEQYF. The whole variable domain, filled in from reference TRBV7-2 and TRBJ2-7, reads GAGVSQSPSNKVTEKGKDVELRCDPISGHTALYWYRQSLGQGLEFLIYFQGNSAPDKSGLPSDRFSAERTGGSVSTLTIQRTQQEDSAVYLCASSLGQGINEQYFGPGTRLTVT.

The J gene is TRBJ2-3, the V gene TRBV11-2, with unresolved D. Germline loops: CDR1 SGHAT, CDR2 FQNNGV. The CDR3 covers 16 residues. V was trimmed by 1 base and J by 0 bases, leaving 11 bases between them. CDR3 bases: TGTGCCAGCAGCTTAGTCGGACCGATTAGCACAGATACGCAGTATTTT. It specifies CASSLVGPISTDTQYF.